The rows below give T cell receptor beta chains drawn from one sample of a study of cytomegalovirus exposure and HLA in healthy donors. Sequenced by immunoSEQ multiplex PCR; TCRdb stores in-frame clones only, minus some. The profile shows about 130,000 clones, roughly 83% of them singletons. The sample comprised PBMCs. These receptors were taken from a girl aged 2-10 years in good health and CMV-seronegative. Both conserved end residues are part of each CDR3. The order of the fields is clone size, D gene, J gene, CDR3 length, V gene, CDR3 protein, CDR3 DNA. D genes are given only for firm matches. Some rows have no size entry. The others give once, few or many, or a class for an expanded clone.

abundance: .
d_gene: TRBD1
j_gene: TRBJ2-7
len: 14
v_gene: TRBV6-5
CDR3aa: CASSSRTGRSEQYF
CDR3nt: TGTGCCAGCAGTTCGCGGACAGGGCGCAGCGAGCAGTACTTC

abundance: .
d_gene: TRBD1
j_gene: TRBJ2-2
len: 14
v_gene: TRBV6-5
CDR3aa: CASRGQGRSGELFF
CDR3nt: TGTGCCAGCAGGGGACAGGGGAGGAGCGGGGAGCTGTTTTTT

abundance: .
d_gene: TRBD1
j_gene: TRBJ2-3
len: 16
v_gene: TRBV9
CDR3aa: CASSPRQGVWTDTQYF
CDR3nt: TGTGCCAGCAGCCCCCGACAGGGGGTTTGGACAGATACGCAGTATTTT

abundance: .
d_gene: TRBD1
j_gene: TRBJ1-4
len: 14
v_gene: TRBV9
CDR3aa: CASSLGQRSEKLFF
CDR3nt: TGTGCCAGCAGCTTGGGACAGCGGTCTGAAAAACTGTTTTTT

abundance: .
d_gene: TRBD2
j_gene: TRBJ2-2
len: 17
v_gene: TRBV6-4
CDR3aa: CASSDSAGGESTGELFF
CDR3nt: TGTGCCAGCAGTGACTCGGCGGGAGGGGAAAGCACCGGGGAGCTGTTTTTT

abundance: .
d_gene: .
j_gene: TRBJ2-6
len: 17
v_gene: TRBV9
CDR3aa: CASSVGQAYSGANVLTF
CDR3nt: TGTGCCAGCAGCGTAGGACAGGCATACTCTGGGGCCAACGTCCTGACTTTC

abundance: .
d_gene: .
j_gene: TRBJ1-2
len: 14
v_gene: TRBV7-2
CDR3aa: CASSKDSGNYGYTF
CDR3nt: TGTGCCAGCAGCAAGGACAGCGGAAACTATGGCTACACCTTC

abundance: .
d_gene: .
j_gene: TRBJ2-1
len: 13
v_gene: TRBV9
CDR3aa: CASSRSPINEQFF
CDR3nt: TGTGCCAGCAGCCGGTCGCCAATCAATGAGCAGTTCTTC

abundance: .
d_gene: .
j_gene: TRBJ2-2
len: 17
v_gene: TRBV7-2
CDR3aa: CASSLQSPLGSPGELFF
CDR3nt: TGTGCCAGCAGCTTACAATCCCCTCTAGGATCCCCCGGGGAGCTGTTTTTT

abundance: .
d_gene: TRBD1
j_gene: TRBJ1-6
len: 16
v_gene: TRBV18
CDR3aa: CASSLISRDRGSPLHF
CDR3nt: TGTGCCAGCTCACTGATCTCCCGGGACAGGGGATCACCCCTCCACTTT

abundance: .
d_gene: TRBD2
j_gene: TRBJ2-1
len: 15
v_gene: TRBV27
CDR3aa: CASSPGTSGNNEQFF
CDR3nt: TGTGCCAGCAGTCCCGGGACTAGCGGTAACAATGAGCAGTTCTTC

abundance: once
d_gene: .
j_gene: TRBJ2-1
len: 13
v_gene: TRBV4-3
CDR3aa: CASSRTSDSVRFF
CDR3nt: TGCGCCAGCAGCCGGACGAGCGACAGCGTGCGGTTCTTC

abundance: .
d_gene: .
j_gene: TRBJ2-2
len: 13
v_gene: TRBV6-5
CDR3aa: CASSFRIHGELFF
CDR3nt: TGTGCCAGCAGTTTCAGGATTCACGGGGAGCTGTTTTTT

abundance: once
d_gene: .
j_gene: TRBJ1-5
len: 14
v_gene: TRBV7-9
CDR3aa: CASSLGTADQPQHF
CDR3nt: TGTGCCAGCAGCTTAGGGACAGCGGATCAGCCCCAGCATTTT

abundance: .
d_gene: TRBD2
j_gene: TRBJ2-3
len: 14
v_gene: TRBV27
CDR3aa: CATSGLDPTDTQYF
CDR3nt: TGTGCCACATCGGGACTAGACCCCACAGATACGCAGTATTTT

abundance: .
d_gene: TRBD2
j_gene: TRBJ2-1
len: 19
v_gene: TRBV9
CDR3aa: CASSATLGASGIFNNEQFF
CDR3nt: TGTGCCAGCAGCGCCACCCTGGGGGCTAGCGGGATTTTTAACAATGAGCAGTTCTTC

abundance: .
d_gene: TRBD2
j_gene: TRBJ2-3
len: 15
v_gene: TRBV27
CDR3aa: CASTFKAGGTDTQYF
CDR3nt: TGTGCCAGCACCTTTAAAGCGGGGGGCACAGATACGCAGTATTTT

abundance: .
d_gene: TRBD2
j_gene: TRBJ2-7
len: 15
v_gene: TRBV19
CDR3aa: CASSPTGRGGYEQYF
CDR3nt: TGTGCCAGTAGTCCCACCGGGCGGGGGGGCTACGAGCAGTACTTC

abundance: few
d_gene: .
j_gene: TRBJ1-1
len: 16
v_gene: TRBV4-1
CDR3aa: CASSYGPGMSRGEAFF
CDR3nt: TGCGCCAGCAGCTACGGGCCCGGGATGTCCCGAGGGGAAGCTTTCTTT

abundance: .
d_gene: .
j_gene: TRBJ2-1
len: 15
v_gene: TRBV12-2
CDR3aa: CASLKQGLSYNEQFF
CDR3nt: TGTGCAAGTCTTAAGCAGGGGCTCTCCTACAATGAGCAGTTCTTC

abundance: .
d_gene: .
j_gene: TRBJ1-1
len: 13
v_gene: TRBV7-2
CDR3aa: CASSHDRVSEAFF
CDR3nt: TGTGCCAGCAGCCACGATCGGGTGTCCGAAGCTTTCTTT

abundance: .
d_gene: .
j_gene: TRBJ2-7
len: 14
v_gene: TRBV5-4
CDR3aa: CASSSDMGSYEQYF
CDR3nt: TGTGCCAGCAGCTCGGACATGGGTAGCTACGAGCAGTACTTC

abundance: .
d_gene: .
j_gene: TRBJ1-3
len: 14
v_gene: TRBV30
CDR3aa: CAWSVKSTGNTIYF
CDR3nt: TGTGCCTGGAGTGTAAAGTCTACCGGAAACACCATATATTTT

abundance: few
d_gene: .
j_gene: TRBJ1-2
len: 12
v_gene: TRBV4-3
CDR3aa: CASSQDRGGYTF
CDR3nt: TGCGCCAGCAGCCAAGACAGGGGTGGCTACACCTTC

abundance: .
d_gene: TRBD1
j_gene: TRBJ1-2
len: 13
v_gene: TRBV19
CDR3aa: CASSVQGAIGYTF
CDR3nt: TGTGCCAGTAGCGTCCAGGGGGCGATCGGCTACACCTTC

abundance: .
d_gene: TRBD1
j_gene: TRBJ2-3
len: 14
v_gene: TRBV19
CDR3aa: CASSDRVYQDTQYF
CDR3nt: TGTGCCAGTAGTGACAGGGTCTATCAGGATACGCAGTATTTT

abundance: few
d_gene: .
j_gene: TRBJ1-2
len: 14
v_gene: TRBV29-1
CDR3aa: CSVEERGGIYGYTF
CDR3nt: TGCAGCGTTGAAGAGAGGGGAGGGATCTATGGCTACACCTTC

abundance: .
d_gene: TRBD1
j_gene: TRBJ2-7
len: 13
v_gene: TRBV25-1
CDR3aa: CASTEGGAYEQYF
CDR3nt: TGTGCCAGCACGGAAGGGGGCGCGTACGAGCAGTACTTC

abundance: once
d_gene: TRBD2
j_gene: TRBJ2-3
len: 15
v_gene: TRBV28
CDR3aa: CASKPSAGGSDTQYF
CDR3nt: TGTGCCAGCAAACCCTCGGCGGGAGGATCAGATACGCAGTATTTT

abundance: once
d_gene: TRBD2
j_gene: TRBJ2-2
len: 16
v_gene: TRBV30
CDR3aa: CAWSVVGGSGSEELFF
CDR3nt: TGTGCCTGGAGTGTCGTAGGAGGTAGCGGGAGTGAGGAGCTGTTTTTT

abundance: .
d_gene: TRBD2
j_gene: TRBJ2-1
len: 16
v_gene: TRBV7-2
CDR3aa: CASSIPIAGGNNEQFF
CDR3nt: TGTGCCAGCAGCATCCCGATAGCGGGAGGGAACAATGAGCAGTTCTTC

abundance: .
d_gene: TRBD1
j_gene: TRBJ2-1
len: 14
v_gene: TRBV15
CDR3aa: CATSEGTGDNEQFF
CDR3nt: TGTGCCACCAGCGAAGGGACAGGGGACAATGAGCAGTTCTTC

abundance: .
d_gene: TRBD2
j_gene: TRBJ2-7
len: 14
v_gene: TRBV29-1
CDR3aa: CSVGLAGDLYEQYF
CDR3nt: TGCAGCGTTGGACTAGCGGGAGATCTGTACGAGCAGTACTTC

abundance: .
d_gene: .
j_gene: TRBJ1-5
len: 14
v_gene: TRBV30
CDR3aa: CAWSGGPLGQPQHF
CDR3nt: TGTGCCTGGAGTGGGGGGCCCCTCGGTCAGCCCCAGCATTTT

abundance: .
d_gene: .
j_gene: TRBJ1-1
len: 13
v_gene: TRBV7-9
CDR3aa: CASSLEQQAGAFF
CDR3nt: TGTGCCAGCAGCTTAGAGCAACAAGCAGGAGCTTTCTTT

abundance: .
d_gene: TRBD1
j_gene: TRBJ1-1
len: 14
v_gene: TRBV30
CDR3aa: CAWTRPTGGTEAFF
CDR3nt: TGTGCCTGGACTAGGCCGACAGGGGGCACTGAAGCTTTCTTT

abundance: few
d_gene: .
j_gene: TRBJ1-4
len: 11
v_gene: TRBV29-1
CDR3aa: CSVDRDEKLFF
CDR3nt: TGCAGCGTTGACAGGGATGAAAAACTGTTTTTT

abundance: .
d_gene: .
j_gene: TRBJ2-5
len: 13
v_gene: TRBV19
CDR3aa: CASSITTGETQYF
CDR3nt: TGTGCCAGTAGTATAACTACCGGGGAGACCCAGTACTTC

abundance: .
d_gene: .
j_gene: TRBJ2-6
len: 14
v_gene: TRBV5-4
CDR3aa: CASRADSGANVLTF
CDR3nt: TGTGCCAGCAGGGCAGACTCTGGGGCCAACGTCCTGACTTTC

abundance: .
d_gene: .
j_gene: TRBJ1-2
len: 14
v_gene: TRBV7-3
CDR3aa: CASSLTRQAYGYTF
CDR3nt: TGTGCCAGCAGCTTAACAAGACAGGCCTATGGCTACACCTTC

abundance: once
d_gene: TRBD1
j_gene: TRBJ1-4
len: 14
v_gene: TRBV28
CDR3aa: CASSLQGDNEKLFF
CDR3nt: TGTGCCAGCAGTTTACAGGGGGATAATGAAAAACTGTTTTTT

abundance: .
d_gene: .
j_gene: TRBJ2-3
len: 14
v_gene: TRBV5-6
CDR3aa: CASRGRGRTDTQYF
CDR3nt: TGTGCCAGCAGGGGGCGAGGGAGGACAGATACGCAGTATTTT